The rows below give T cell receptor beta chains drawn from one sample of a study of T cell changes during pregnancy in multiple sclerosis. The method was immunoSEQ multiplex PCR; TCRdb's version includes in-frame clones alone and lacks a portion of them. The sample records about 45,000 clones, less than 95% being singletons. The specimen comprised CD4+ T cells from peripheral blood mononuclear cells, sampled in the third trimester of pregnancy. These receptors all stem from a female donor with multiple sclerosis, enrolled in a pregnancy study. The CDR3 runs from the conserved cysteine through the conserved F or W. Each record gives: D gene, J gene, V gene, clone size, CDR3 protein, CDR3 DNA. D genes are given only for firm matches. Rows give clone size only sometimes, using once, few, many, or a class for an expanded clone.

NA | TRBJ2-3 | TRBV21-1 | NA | CASSISMSSGRRDTQYF | TGTGCCAGCAGCATTTCCATGTCTAGCGGGAGAAGAGATACGCAGTATTTT
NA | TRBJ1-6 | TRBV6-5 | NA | CASTRNSGSPLHF | TGTGCCAGCACTAGGAACTCTGGGTCACCCCTCCACTTT
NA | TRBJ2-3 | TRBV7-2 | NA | CASSFPSDTQYF | TGTGCCAGCAGCTTTCCGTCAGATACGCAGTATTTT
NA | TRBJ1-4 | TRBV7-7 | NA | CASSLALNEKLFF | TGTGCTAGCAGCTTAGCCCTTAATGAAAAACTGTTTTTT
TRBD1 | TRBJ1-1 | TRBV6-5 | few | CASSKNSGTGEAFF | TGTGCCAGCAGTAAAAATTCCGGGACAGGGGAAGCTTTCTTT
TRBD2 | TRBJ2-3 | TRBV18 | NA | CASSPLSGGGADTQYF | TGTGCCAGCTCACCCCTCTCGGGAGGTGGGGCAGATACGCAGTATTTT
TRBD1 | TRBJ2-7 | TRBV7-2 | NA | CASSFGTGTSYEQYF | TGTGCCAGCAGCTTCGGGACAGGAACCTCCTACGAGCAGTACTTC
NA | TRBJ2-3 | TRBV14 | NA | CASSSGHRTDTQYF | TGTGCCAGCAGCTCGGGACATCGCACAGATACGCAGTATTTT
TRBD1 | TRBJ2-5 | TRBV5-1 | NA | CASSFTGTGVGDQETQYF | TGCGCCAGCAGCTTCACCGGGACAGGGGTGGGGGACCAAGAGACCCAGTACTTC
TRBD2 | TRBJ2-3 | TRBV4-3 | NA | CASSQEASGRQADTQYF | TGCGCCAGCAGCCAAGAGGCCAGCGGGAGACAGGCAGATACGCAGTATTTT
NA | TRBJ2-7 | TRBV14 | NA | CASSPRPGPSYEQYF | TGTGCCAGCAGCCCGCGGCCAGGGCCCTCCTACGAGCAGTACTTC
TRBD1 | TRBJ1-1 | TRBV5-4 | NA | CASSLAPRQGTTEAFF | TGTGCCAGCAGCTTGGCCCCAAGACAGGGGACCACTGAAGCTTTCTTT
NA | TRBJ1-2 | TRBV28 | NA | CASSFLKPNKGYTF | TGTGCCAGCAGTTTTCTTAAACCCAACAAGGGCTACACCTTC
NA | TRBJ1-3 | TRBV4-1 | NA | CASSQGIGGTGNTIYF | TGCGCCAGCAGCCAAGGTATCGGGGGGACTGGAAACACCATATATTTT
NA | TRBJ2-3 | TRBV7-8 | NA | CASSYGRTATSHTQYF | TGTGCCAGCAGCTACGGGCGGACAGCTACTTCGCATACGCAGTATTTT
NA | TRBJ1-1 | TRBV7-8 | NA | CASSLEVGAKAEAFF | TGTGCCAGCAGCTTAGAGGTGGGGGCGAAGGCTGAAGCTTTCTTT
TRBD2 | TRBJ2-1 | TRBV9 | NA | CASSVEIAGGPRDEQFF | TGTGCCAGCAGCGTAGAGATAGCGGGAGGGCCTCGGGATGAGCAGTTCTTC
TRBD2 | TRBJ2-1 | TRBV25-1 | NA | CASSTSGMGEQFF | TGTGCCAGCAGTACTAGCGGGATGGGCGAGCAGTTCTTC
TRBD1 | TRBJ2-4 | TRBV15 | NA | CATSTQTGSTIQYF | TGTGCCACCAGCACTCAGACAGGGTCAACCATTCAGTACTTC
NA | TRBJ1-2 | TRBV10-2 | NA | CASSAGGLRFYGYTF | TGCGCCAGCAGTGCTGGTGGACTTAGGTTTTATGGCTACACCTTC
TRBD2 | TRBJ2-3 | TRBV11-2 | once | CASSLGLAGRTDTQYF | TGTGCCAGCAGCTTAGGGTTAGCGGGACGCACAGATACGCAGTATTTT
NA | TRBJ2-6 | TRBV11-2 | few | CASSPKTGGANVLTF | TGTGCCAGCAGCCCCAAGACTGGTGGGGCCAACGTCCTGACTTTC
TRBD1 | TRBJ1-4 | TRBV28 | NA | CASSRQGGEKLFF | TGTGCCAGCAGTCGACAGGGCGGGGAAAAACTGTTTTTT
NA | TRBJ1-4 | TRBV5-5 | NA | CASSPWEREKLFF | TGTGCCAGCAGCCCGTGGGAGCGCGAAAAACTGTTTTTT
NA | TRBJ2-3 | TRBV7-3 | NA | CASSFGPGGEDTQYF | TGTGCCAGCAGCTTTGGTCCCGGGGGTGAAGATACGCAGTATTTT
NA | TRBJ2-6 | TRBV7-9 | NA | CATQRASGANVLTF | TGTGCCACCCAGAGGGCTTCTGGGGCCAACGTCCTGACTTTC
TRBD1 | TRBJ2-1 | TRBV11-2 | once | CASSLRETGGFEQFF | TGTGCCAGCAGCCTTCGGGAGACAGGGGGCTTTGAGCAGTTCTTC
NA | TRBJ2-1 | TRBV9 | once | CASSVLPNNEQFF | TGTGCCAGCAGCGTTCTACCAAACAATGAGCAGTTCTTC
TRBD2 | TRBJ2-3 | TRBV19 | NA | CASSLLAGPTDTQYF | TGTGCCAGTAGTTTACTAGCGGGCCCCACAGATACGCAGTATTTT
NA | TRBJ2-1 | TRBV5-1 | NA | CASSPRGSYNEQFF | TGCGCCAGCAGCCCCCGGGGTTCATACAATGAGCAGTTCTTC
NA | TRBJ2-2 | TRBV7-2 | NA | CASSLSPQRKPNTGELFF | TGTGCCAGCAGCTTATCCCCCCAGCGGAAACCGAACACCGGGGAGCTGTTTTTT
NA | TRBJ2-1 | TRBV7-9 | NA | CASSVRLTNEQFF | TGTGCCAGCAGCGTAAGACTTACCAATGAGCAGTTCTTC
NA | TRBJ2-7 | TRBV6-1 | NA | CASGGGGSIYEQYF | TGTGCCAGTGGTGGGGGCGGGAGTATTTACGAGCAGTACTTC
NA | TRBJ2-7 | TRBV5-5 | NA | CASGSPDQKQYF | TGTGCCAGCGGTAGCCCCGACCAAAAGCAGTACTTC
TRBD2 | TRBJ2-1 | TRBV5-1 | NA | CASSLMLAGLEEQFF | TGCGCCAGCAGCTTGATGCTAGCGGGGCTGGAGGAGCAGTTCTTC
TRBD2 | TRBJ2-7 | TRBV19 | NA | CASSILAGATYEQYF | TGTGCCAGTAGTATACTAGCGGGAGCCACCTACGAGCAGTACTTC
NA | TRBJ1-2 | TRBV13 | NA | CASALGGAAGGYTF | TGTGCCAGCGCGCTGGGGGGGGCAGCGGGTGGCTACACCTTC
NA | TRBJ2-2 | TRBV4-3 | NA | CASSQDNQLMTGELFF | TGCGCCAGCAGCCAAGACAACCAACTGATGACCGGGGAGCTGTTTTTT
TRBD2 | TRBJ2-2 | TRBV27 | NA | CASSSQVLAGTNTGELFF | TGTGCCAGCAGTTCTCAAGTTCTAGCGGGAACGAACACCGGGGAGCTGTTTTTT
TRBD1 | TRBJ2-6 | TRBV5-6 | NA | CASSLAGGTGTSGANVLTF | TGTGCCAGCAGCCTCGCTGGGGGGACAGGGACTTCTGGGGCCAACGTCCTGACTTTC
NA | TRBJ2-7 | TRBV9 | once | CASSDIQGSVPHEQYF | TGTGCCAGCAGCGATATACAGGGCTCGGTGCCCCACGAGCAGTACTTC
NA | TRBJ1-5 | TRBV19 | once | CASSATGSPNQPQHF | TGTGCCAGTAGTGCTACAGGGAGCCCCAATCAGCCCCAGCATTTT
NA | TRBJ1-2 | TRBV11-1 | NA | CASSLTVLYGYTF | TGTGCCAGCAGCTTGACAGTTCTCTATGGCTACACCTTC
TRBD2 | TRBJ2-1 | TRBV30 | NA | CAWSVGLAGGGNEQFF | TGTGCCTGGAGTGTAGGTCTAGCGGGAGGAGGCAATGAGCAGTTCTTC
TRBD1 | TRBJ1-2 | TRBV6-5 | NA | CASSGSGQSYGYTF | TGTGCCAGCAGCGGATCGGGACAGTCTTATGGCTACACCTTC
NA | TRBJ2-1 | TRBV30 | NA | CAWSPRPGRGSSYNEQFF | TGTGCCTGGAGTCCCCGGCCTGGGAGGGGGAGCTCCTACAATGAGCAGTTCTTC
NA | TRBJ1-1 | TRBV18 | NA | CASSPPTVAGTEAFF | TGTGCCAGCTCACCTCCGACCGTGGCGGGGACTGAAGCTTTCTTT
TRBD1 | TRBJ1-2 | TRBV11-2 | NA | CASSLTGVGYTF | TGTGCCAGCAGCTTGACAGGGGTCGGCTACACCTTC
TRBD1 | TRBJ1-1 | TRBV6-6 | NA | CASRQGQGTEAFF | TGTGCCAGCAGGCAAGGACAGGGCACTGAAGCTTTCTTT
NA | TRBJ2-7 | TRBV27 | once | CASSLFRGLTYEQYF | TGTGCCAGCAGTTTATTTCGCGGGCTAACCTACGAGCAGTACTTC
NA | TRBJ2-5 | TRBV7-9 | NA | CASSLPQGRQETQYF | TGTGCCAGCAGCCTTCCACAGGGCCGCCAAGAGACCCAGTACTTC
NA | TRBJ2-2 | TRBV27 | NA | CASSSRQAPGELFF | TGTGCCAGCAGTTCCCGACAGGCCCCCGGGGAGCTGTTTTTT
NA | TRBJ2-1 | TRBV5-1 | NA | CASSLDWGVGEQFF | TGCGCCAGCAGCTTGGATTGGGGAGTTGGTGAGCAGTTCTTC
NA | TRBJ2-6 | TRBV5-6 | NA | CARGERKPAGANVLTF | TGTGCCAGAGGAGAGCGGAAGCCTGCTGGGGCCAACGTCCTGACTTTC